This T cell receptor (beta chain) was sequenced in a study of T cell responses to AZD1222 COVID-19 vaccine. Some clones are missing from TCRdb's copy, which holds only in-frame ones; the method was immunoSEQ multiplex PCR. The table has about 100,000 clones, roughly 88% seen once. Deletions cut 5 bases from V and 3 bases from J, with 10 bases between. In germline, CDR1 is MNHEY, CDR2 SVGEGT. The CDR3 has 13 residues. The clonotype was recovered from an adult in good health. The chain uses TRBV6-2 or TRBV6-3 and TRBJ1-1; D remains ambiguous. The specimen was peripheral blood, collected on day 0 of AZD1222 vaccination. The chain's CDR3 is CASSLNSDTEAFF. The CDR3 region has the DNA TGTGCCAGCAGTCTTAACAGTGACACTGAAGCTTTCTTT.